The 17 T cell receptor beta chains reported below all come from one sample, sequenced in a study of T cell responses to AZD1222 COVID-19 vaccine (dated by TCRdb to the early 2020s). The library was produced with the immunoSEQ multiplex PCR assay. The table was pulled from immuneACCESS by TCRdb, which kept in-frame rearrangements only. Such tables lose some clones; where checked, under half of the loss comes from unresolved V genes, and the rest has no known cause. The sample includes 100,000 to 150,000 clones, with about nine tenths observed a single time. Of the sample, 7.2% falls within the top ten clones. In light of the paper, this sample's time point label describes: baseline before first vaccination. The input for sequencing was peripheral blood, taken on day 0 of AZD1222 vaccination. The receptors shown here come from an adult in good health.

V is TRBV19 and J is TRBJ1-5; D is possibly TRBD1 (5 bases). This CDR3 is built from 14 residues. V lost 7 bases, J lost 6 bases, and 16 bases lay in between. The germline V gene encodes CDR1 LNHDA and CDR2 SQIVND (reference sequence). The CDR3 region is CASTTRQGSQPQHF. In DNA form, the CDR3 reads TGTGCCAGTACCACTCGCCAGGGTAGTCAGCCCCAGCATTTT.

The rearrangement links TRBV30 to TRBJ1-4; D is unclear. The germline gives CDR1 GTSNPN, CDR2 SVGIG (reference sequence). This CDR3 region has 14 residues. Deletions cut 3 bases from V and 3 bases from J, with 11 bases between. The CDR3 nucleotides read TGTGCCTGGAGGTGGGAAGCGGCTAATGAAAAACTGTTTTTT. As protein: CAWRWEAANEKLFF.

This sequence joins TRBV7-2 and TRBJ2-3; D uncertain. The germline V and J ends were trimmed by 7 bases and 3 bases, with 14 bases remaining between them. The CDR3 loop spans 14 amino acids. CDR1 is SGHTA and CDR2 is FQGNSA in the germline V gene. The CDR3 DNA reads TGTGCCAGCACCCCTACACTCCCGACAGATACGCAGTATTTT. It yields the protein CASTPTLPTDTQYF.

V is TRBV28 and J is TRBJ2-5; D uncertain. Trimming left V 6 bases short and J 2 bases short, with 4 bases between. Looked up from germline, CDR1 is MDHEN and CDR2 is SYDVKM. CDR3 length equals 11 residues. The CDR3 coding sequence is TGTGCCAGCAGCGGACAAGAGACCCAGTACTTC. It is translated as CASSGQETQYF.

The rearrangement links TRBV24-1 to TRBJ2-2; 8 bases are a match to TRBD1. CDR1 is KGHDR, CDR2 SFDVKD, per germline. This CDR3 is 16 amino acids long. The V segment lost 4 bases and the J segment 1 base; nucleotides outside the gene matches: 4. The CDR3 coding sequence is TGTGCCACCAGTGACTCCGGGACAGGGAACACCGGGGAGCTGTTTTTT. Translating gives CATSDSGTGNTGELFF.

The chain has TRBV7-2 and TRBJ1-5; 9 bases agree with TRBD1. Germline V gene data show CDR1 as SGHTA and CDR2 as FQGNSA. With 5 bases clipped from V and 1 base from J, the junction kept 3 bases outside the gene matches. The CDR3 runs 15 residues. CDR3 amino acids: CASSQGQGSNQPQHF. CDR3 sequence (DNA): TGTGCCAGCAGCCAAGGACAGGGGAGCAATCAGCCCCAGCATTTT.

This clone was picked up one time. The DNA of the CDR3 is TGTGCCACCAGCAGAGGGACTAGCGGTGGTGGGCAAGAGACCCAGTACTTC. Residues: CATSRGTSGGGQETQYF. The rearrangement joins TRBV15 to TRBJ2-5, with 10 bases aligning to TRBD2. Trimming removed 1 base from V and 2 bases from J; junction bases left unmatched: 7. The length of the CDR3 is 17 residues. CDR1 is LNHNV and CDR2 is YYDKDF in the germline V gene (reference sequence).

V is TRBV2 and J is TRBJ1-4; D not resolved. The germline CDR1 and CDR2 sequences are SNHLY and FYNNEI. The CDR3 loop spans 14 amino acids. V was cut by 0 bases and J by 7 bases, with 9 bases left in between. CDR3 in DNA: TGTGCCAGCAGTGAAGCCAGCTCGGGTGAAAAACTGTTTTTT. Translation gives CASSEASSGEKLFF.

The DNA for the CDR3 is TGTGCCAGCAGCCACAGGGCCGGCAACACCATATATTTT. It translates to CASSHRAGNTIYF. The rearrangement joins TRBV3-1 (or the pseudogene TRBV3-2) to TRBJ1-3; D might be TRBD1 (5 bases). Germline assignment: CDR1 LGHDT and CDR2 YNNKEL (reference sequence). Trimming removed 3 bases from V and 7 bases from J, with 10 bases in between. CDR3 length: 13 residues.

The chain couples TRBV18 to TRBJ2-1; 9 nucleotides agree with TRBD2. Germline V gives CDR1 KGHSH, CDR2 LQKENI. The ends lost 6 bases at V and 2 bases at J; junction bases unmatched: 5. The CDR3 has 15 amino acids. The CDR3 protein is CASSPLAGTYNEQFF. CDR3 bases: TGTGCCAGCTCTCCCCTAGCGGGGACCTACAATGAGCAGTTCTTC.

Only a few counts were recorded for this clone. The V and J genes are TRBV6-5 and TRBJ2-1; no definite D call. The V and J ends lost 0 bases and 6 bases respectively, with 9 bases between them. In germline, CDR1 is MNHEY, CDR2 SVGAGI. The CDR3 runs to 14 residues. DNA of the CDR3: TGTGCCAGCAGTTACTCGATTGTAGGCAATGAGCAGTTCTTC. The encoded protein is CASSYSIVGNEQFF.

The genes are TRBV4-1 and TRBJ2-1, with 7 bases matching TRBD2. Germline loops: CDR1 MGHRA, CDR2 YSYEKL. The CDR3 runs to 17 residues. V was clipped by 0 bases and J by 1 base; unmatched bases: 6. CDR3 DNA: TGCGCCAGCAGCCAAGAGGGGCTAGCGGTTTCCTACAATGAGCAGTTCTTC. This encodes CASSQEGLAVSYNEQFF.

V and J are TRBV29-1 and TRBJ1-1; no firm D call. This CDR3 is 11 amino acids long. The V end was cut by 2 bases, the J end by 7 bases, with 8 bases between. Germline values: CDR1 SQVTM, CDR2 ANQGSEA. CDR3 nucleotide sequence: TGCAGCGTTGAAACTCTCCTTGAAGCTTTCTTT. It is translated as CSVETLLEAFF.

This chain uses TRBV5-6 with TRBJ2-7, with 13 bases identical to TRBD2. CDR1 SGHDT and CDR2 YYEEEE come from the germline V gene. V shed 2 bases, J shed 2 bases, and the junction held 4 bases outside the gene matches. The CDR3 loop spans 16 amino acids. The chain's CDR3 is CASSLKLAGGPYEQYF. The DNA of the CDR3 is TGTGCCAGCAGCTTAAAACTAGCGGGAGGGCCCTACGAGCAGTACTTC.

This rearrangement joins TRBV7-9 to TRBJ2-7; D might be TRBD1 (6 bases). CDR3 length: 14 amino acids. Germline-derived CDR1 and CDR2 are SEHNR and FQNEAQ (reference sequence). Trimming shortened V by 5 bases and J by 2 bases, and 13 bases separated the two germline ends. CDR3 DNA: TGTGCCAGCAGCCCCAGGGACATCCCCTACGAGCAGTACTTC. This codes for CASSPRDIPYEQYF.

The CDR3: CASKKDSYNEQFF. CDR3 nucleotides: TGTGCCAGCAAAAAGGATTCCTACAATGAGCAGTTCTTC. The chain joins TRBV2 to TRBJ2-1, with D unclear. CDR1 SNHLY and CDR2 FYNNEI come from the germline V gene. This CDR3 is built from 13 residues. V lost 7 bases, J lost 1 base, and 8 bases lay in between.

This clone showed up just a few times. The rearrangement uses TRBV11-2 and TRBJ2-1; TRBD2 matches 11 bases. In germline, CDR1 is SGHAT, CDR2 FQNNGV. CDR3 length equals 15 residues. V was clipped by 4 bases and J by 9 bases; unmatched bases: 8. As DNA, the CDR3 is TGTGCCAGCAGCTCACAGACTAGCGGGATTGTTGAGCAGTTCTTC. Protein: CASSSQTSGIVEQFF.